This T cell receptor (beta chain) derives from a study of blood T cell repertoires in COVID-19. Study-wide background: Sites across the United States, Italy and Spain contributed samples from acute and convalescent COVID-19.

Using immunoSEQ multiplex PCR, the repertoire was profiled, and TCRdb retains in-frame clones only, with some absent. Here the sample spans more than 150,000 clones, about 95% being singletons. This CDR3 spans 13 amino acids. Germline V gene data show CDR1 as SEHNR and CDR2 as FQNEAQ (reference sequence). The V gene lost 4 bases and the J gene lost 2 bases, with 8 bases spanning the gap. Recruited during active infection, patients (from Seattle) were subsequently followed longitudinally. This clone was recorded only once. Other DNA sequences within the sample encode an identical CDR3. The J gene is TRBJ1-1, the V gene TRBV7-9; D may be TRBD1 (5 bases). The receptor comes from a man aged 25-40 years with COVID-19, enrolled during active disease. Sequencing was performed on peripheral blood. The CDR3 here is CASSSTVNTEAFF. The CDR3 coding sequence is TGTGCCAGCAGCTCGACAGTTAACACTGAAGCTTTCTTT.